A single sample is the source of the 9 T cell receptor beta chains below, sequenced in a study of cytomegalovirus exposure and HLA in healthy donors (dated by TCRdb to the late 2010s). Libraries were made using the immunoSEQ multiplex PCR assay. The table comes from immuneACCESS by way of TCRdb, which keeps in-frame sequences with V and J called. Part of the clones is missing from these tables; in studies checked, under half for an unresolved V gene and the rest for unknown reasons. For this sample the table gives over 150,000 clones, of which 86% were detected only once. The top ten hold about 22% of the sample. The specimen sequenced was PBMCs. Receptor source: a man between 18 and 35 years old in good health and CMV-seropositive.

The rearrangement uses TRBV19 and TRBJ2-7; 9 nucleotides line up with TRBD1. From germline, CDR1 is LNHDA and CDR2 SQIVND (reference sequence). The trim removed 5 bases at V and 1 base at J, leaving 6 bases unmatched. The CDR3 extends over 15 amino acids. The CDR3 here is CASSSRTGESYEQYF. The DNA for the CDR3 is TGTGCCAGTAGTTCAAGGACAGGGGAATCCTACGAGCAGTACTTC.

On this clone: This specimen includes other DNA sequences encoding the same CDR3. In DNA form, the CDR3 reads TGTGCCAGCAGCGTAGTCGCCGGTTCCTACGAGCAGTACTTC. Protein sequence: CASSVVAGSYEQYF. V is TRBV9 and J is TRBJ2-7; no firm D call. The CDR3 spans 14 residues. The germline gives CDR1 SGDLS, CDR2 YYNGEE. V lost 0 bases to trimming and J lost 1 base, with 8 bases between them.

The rearrangement uses TRBV7-9 and TRBJ2-2, with TRBD1 identical over 8 bases. Germline V gene lookup returns CDR1 SEHNR and CDR2 FQNEAQ (reference sequence). Trimming removed 5 bases from V and 4 bases from J; junction bases left unmatched: 6. The CDR3 loop spans 15 amino acids. The CDR3 bases are TGTGCCAGCAGCGGCAGGGGGCGCAGCACCGGGGAGCTGTTTTTT. Amino acid sequence: CASSGRGRSTGELFF. The variable domain in full, with the rest retrieved from reference TRBV7-9 and TRBJ2-2, is DTGVSQNPRHKITKRGQNVTFRCDPISEHNRLYWYRQTLGQGPEFLTYFQNEAQLEKSRLLSDRFSAERPKGSFSTLEIQRTEQGDSAMYLCASSGRGRSTGELFFGEGSRLTVL.

Only a few counts were recorded for this clone. The gene calls are TRBV6-1 and TRBJ1-4; D is unclear. V was clipped by 6 bases and J by 0 bases, with 8 bases between them. The CDR3 is 14 residues long. Germline V gene lookup returns CDR1 MNHNS and CDR2 SASEGT. The CDR3 is CASSFGTTNEKLFF. CDR3 sequence (DNA): TGTGCCAGCAGCTTCGGGACAACTAATGAAAAACTGTTTTTT.

J is TRBJ2-5 and V is TRBV6-6; 9 bases map to TRBD1. CDR1 and CDR2 (germline): MNHNY, SVGAGI (reference sequence). Losses at the gene ends were 5 bases for V and 9 bases for J; bases not matched to a gene: 7. This CDR3 is 13 amino acids long. CDR3 loop: CASSDRDRGAQYF. In nucleotides, the CDR3 is TGTGCCAGCAGTGATCGAGACAGGGGGGCCCAGTACTTC.

The V gene is TRBV12-5, the J gene TRBJ1-2, with D uncertain. V lost 1 base and J 2 bases, leaving 11 bases between the germline ends. Germline values: CDR1 LGHNT, CDR2 FRNRAP. The CDR3 is 15 amino acids. The CDR3 nucleotides are TGTGCTAGTGGTTTGGACAGTAAGCTCAACTATGGCTACACCTTC. Its protein product is CASGLDSKLNYGYTF.

The V call is TRBV6-5, the J call TRBJ1-3; 10 bases match TRBD1. The CDR3 covers 15 residues. V gave up 5 bases and J gave up 2 bases; unmatched junction bases: 3. Per germline, CDR1 MNHEY and CDR2 SVGAGI. The chain's CDR3 is CASSRQGAAGNTIYF. As DNA, the CDR3 is TGTGCCAGCAGTCGACAGGGGGCAGCTGGAAACACCATATATTTT.

On this clone: Within the sample, other DNA sequences also encode this same CDR3. In nucleotides, the CDR3 is TGTGCCAGCAGCGCAAGGAGCTCTGGAAACACCATATATTTT. Translated: CASSARSSGNTIYF. The J gene is TRBJ1-3, the V gene TRBV9; no reliable D call. The germline V and J ends were trimmed by 3 bases and 0 bases, with 7 bases remaining between them. CDR1 and CDR2 (germline): SGDLS, YYNGEE. This CDR3 is 14 amino acids long. The complete variable domain, with remaining parts taken from reference TRBV9 and TRBJ1-3, reads DSGVTQTPKHLITATGQRVTLRCSPRSGDLSVYWYQQSLDQGLQFLIQYYNGEERAKGNILERFSAQQFPDLHSELNLSSLELGDSALYFCASSARSSGNTIYFGEGSWLTVV.

This clone has only one observation. The rearrangement joins TRBV7-8 to TRBJ1-6; a weak D match, TRBD1 (6 bases). Deletions cut 0 bases from V and 9 bases from J, with 15 bases between. This CDR3 region has 16 residues. CDR1 is SGHVS and CDR2 is FQNEAQ in the germline V gene. DNA of the CDR3: TGTGCCAGCAGCTTAGCGAAGGGGGTCCCTTCTTCACCCCTCCACTTT. Its translation: CASSLAKGVPSSPLHF.